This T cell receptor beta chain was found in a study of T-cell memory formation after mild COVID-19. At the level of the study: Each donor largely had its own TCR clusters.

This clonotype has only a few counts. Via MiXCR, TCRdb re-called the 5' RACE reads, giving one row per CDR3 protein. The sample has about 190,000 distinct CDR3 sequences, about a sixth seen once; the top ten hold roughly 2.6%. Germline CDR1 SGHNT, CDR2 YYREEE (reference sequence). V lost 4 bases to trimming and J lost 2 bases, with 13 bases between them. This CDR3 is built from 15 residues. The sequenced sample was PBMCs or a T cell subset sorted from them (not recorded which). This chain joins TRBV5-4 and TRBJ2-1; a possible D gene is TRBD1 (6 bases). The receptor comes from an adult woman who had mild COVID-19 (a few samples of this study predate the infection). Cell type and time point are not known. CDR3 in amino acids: CASSARQDTYNEQFF. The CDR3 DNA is TGTGCCAGCAGCGCCAGACAGGACACCTACAATGAGCAGTTCTTC.